This T cell receptor (beta chain) was obtained from a study of T cell repertoires in cytomegalovirus infection. Turning to the study itself: From public TCR beta signatures came an indication of both CMV infection and matching HLA type. Points from the study as a whole: Cumulative frequency (of public TCR beta family members) identified carriers of CMV plus the relevant HLA. HLA-C-restricted CMV clonotypes gave the most frequent clonotype in two of eight donors.

TCRdb analysed the reads with MiXCR anew, one entry per CDR3 protein. The sample holds 100,000 or so distinct CDR3 sequences, more than 20% seen once. The germline V gene has CDR1 MDHEN and CDR2 SYDVKM. The CDR3 spans 12 residues. As for this clonotype: Its matching antigen is unknown. At one end the junction does not follow the germline gene, possibly because of a read error.

The receptor was isolated from a human donor in good health (CMV status not recorded). Some clones in this sample may be carry-over from other donors' samples. What was sequenced was CD8+ T cells from PBMCs. The V call is TRBV28, the J call TRBJ2-7; perhaps TRBD1 as D (6 bases). The CDR3 reads CASSGPSEEGVF. In nucleotides, the CDR3 is TGTGCCAGCAGTGGCCCGTCGGAAGAGGGGGTATTC. The full variable domain, completed using reference TRBV28 and TRBJ2-7, is DVKVTQSSRYLVKRTGEKVFLECVQDMDHENMFWYRQDPGLGLRLIYFSYDVKMKEKGDIPEGYSVSREKKERFSLILESASTNQTSMYLCASSGPSEEGVFGPGTRLTVT.